This entry lists 21 T cell receptor beta chains sequenced from one sample in a study of cytomegalovirus exposure and HLA in healthy donors. PCR employed 60 Vbeta and 13 Jbeta primers. Sequenced by immunoSEQ multiplex PCR; TCRdb stores in-frame clones only, minus some. The sample has roughly 130,000 clones, approximately 80% seen once. The sample taken for sequencing was PBMCs. These receptors all stem from a woman aged 45-65 years in good health and CMV-seropositive.

The V and J genes are TRBV4-1 and TRBJ2-1; 11 nucleotides match TRBD2. The CDR3 has 17 amino acids. Trimming took 4 bases from V and 7 from J; bases not matched to a gene: 12. Germline V gene sequence: CDR1 MGHRA, CDR2 YSYEKL. DNA of the CDR3: TGCGCCAGCAGCCCTCCCCTGGGTAGCGGGGGGGGGAATGAGCAGTTCTTC. Its protein is CASSPPLGSGGGNEQFF.

The chain links TRBV9 to TRBJ1-6; D is undetermined. There are 14 residues in the CDR3. Germline values: CDR1 SGDLS, CDR2 YYNGEE. The ends were cut back, 3 bases at V and 9 bases at J, with 13 bases in the middle. DNA of the CDR3: TGTGCCAGCAGCGCCCACGCCGAGGGTTCACCCCTCCACTTT. As protein: CASSAHAEGSPLHF.

CDR3 region: CASSQVPTGYQETQYF. The CDR3 region has the DNA TGCGCCAGCAGCCAAGTCCCGACAGGCTACCAAGAGACCCAGTACTTC. The chain links TRBV4-1 to TRBJ2-5, with D perhaps TRBD1 (6 bases). Germline CDR1 MGHRA, CDR2 YSYEKL. Trimming pared 1 base from V and 0 bases from J, leaving 12 bases between. The CDR3 loop spans 16 amino acids.

In regard to this clone: At one boundary the junction diverges from the germline segment, which might be a read error. V gene TRBV7-7 combines with J gene TRBJ2-2, with 8 bases identical to TRBD1. The CDR3 has 13 residues. Germline loops: CDR1 SSHAT, CDR2 FNYEAQ (reference sequence). The CDR3 sequence: CASSAGQGGELFF. In DNA, the CDR3 is TGTGCTAGCAGCGCCGGACAGGGCGGGGAGCTGTTTTTT.

The chain employs TRBV5-1 and TRBJ1-1; a weak D match, TRBD1 (5 bases). Germline V gene data show CDR1 as SGHRS and CDR2 as YFSETQ. V lost 4 bases and J lost 4, with 11 bases in between. The CDR3 contains 13 residues. Written as DNA, the CDR3 is TGCGCCAGCAGCCTCCCGGGGGGCACTGAAGCTTTCTTT. This encodes CASSLPGGTEAFF. The full variable domain, rest sourced from reference TRBV5-1 and TRBJ1-1, is KAGVTQTPRYLIKTRGQQVTLSCSPISGHRSVSWYQQTPGQGLQFLFEYFSETQRNKGNFPGRFSGRQFSNSRSEMNVSTLELGDSALYLCASSLPGGTEAFFGQGTRLTVV.

The chain links TRBV6-1 to TRBJ2-1, with 8 bases fitting TRBD1. The germline V gene encodes CDR1 MNHNS and CDR2 SASEGT. The length of the CDR3 is 14 residues. Germline trimming cut 4 bases from V and 9 bases from J; bases unmatched to any gene: 8. CDR3 loop: CASSGGDRQGEQFF. The CDR3 DNA is TGTGCCAGCAGTGGGGGGGACAGGCAGGGTGAGCAGTTCTTC.

The J gene is TRBJ1-5, the V gene TRBV7-2; 8 bases are shared with TRBD1. With V trimmed by 5 bases and J by 4 bases, 7 bases remained unmatched. CDR1 SGHTA and CDR2 FQGNSA come from the germline V gene. The CDR3 loop spans 15 amino acids. This CDR3 reads CASSTGDRGNQPQHF. CDR3 nucleotides: TGTGCCAGCAGCACGGGAGACAGGGGTAATCAGCCCCAGCATTTT.

The chain joins TRBV18 to TRBJ2-1; a weak D match, TRBD1 (6 bases). The CDR3 runs to 15 residues. V shed 3 bases and J shed 0 bases, with 9 bases lying between them. CDR1 KGHSH and CDR2 LQKENI come from the germline V gene. CDR3 sequence reads: CASSPRTVSYNEQFF. As DNA, the CDR3 is TGTGCCAGCTCACCCCGGACAGTCTCCTACAATGAGCAGTTCTTC.

This rearrangement joins TRBV5-8 to TRBJ2-5; no firm D call. The CDR3 is 12 residues long. The germline V gene encodes CDR1 SGHTS and CDR2 YDEGEE. V was clipped by 1 base and J by 3 bases, with 4 bases between them. The CDR3: CASSLQEETQYF. Written as DNA, the CDR3 is TGTGCCAGCAGCTTGCAGGAAGAGACCCAGTACTTC.

The chain recombines TRBV4-2 with TRBJ2-7, with TRBD1 matching 9 bases. The CDR3 runs to 14 residues. Unmatched junction bases numbered 2, after V lost 3 bases and J lost 2 bases. Germline CDR1 and CDR2: LGHNA and YNFKEQ. CDR3 sequence: CASSQTGGTYEQYF. The CDR3 nucleotides are TGTGCCAGCAGCCAGACAGGGGGGACCTACGAGCAGTACTTC.

The chain links TRBV11-3 to TRBJ2-3, with 9 bases matching TRBD1. CDR3 size: 15 residues. The ends lost 6 bases at V and 5 bases at J; junction bases unmatched: 9. CDR1 and CDR2 (germline): SGHNT, YENEEA. CDR3 nucleotide sequence: TGTGCCAGCAGTCTCCAGGGACAGGGCGGAGATACGCAGTATTTT. It is translated as CASSLQGQGGDTQYF.

This rearrangement joins TRBV7-3 to TRBJ2-1; D unclear. Between the trimmed V and J ends, which lost 0 bases and 8 bases, there was a span of 11 bases. The germline V gene has CDR1 SGHTA and CDR2 FQGTGA. The CDR3 contains 14 residues. DNA of the CDR3: TGTGCCAGCAGCTTAACAAGGCGTGCGGATGAGCAGTTCTTC. This encodes CASSLTRRADEQFF.

The chain combines TRBV7-3 with TRBJ2-2; TRBD1 matches at 7 bases. Germline assignment: CDR1 SGHTA and CDR2 FQGTGA. The CDR3 runs to 13 residues. Losses at the gene ends were 5 bases for V and 6 bases for J; bases not matched to a gene: 3. CDR3: CASSTTGAGELFF. The CDR3 bases are TGTGCCAGCAGCACAACAGGGGCCGGGGAGCTGTTTTTT.

J is TRBJ2-1 and V is TRBV6-5; 7 nucleotides line up with TRBD1. Germline trimming cut 7 bases from V and 4 bases from J; bases unmatched to any gene: 4. CDR1 and CDR2 (germline): MNHEY, SVGAGI. The CDR3 is 13 amino acids. DNA for the CDR3: TGTGCCAGCACTCGGGGACAGTACAATGAGCAGTTCTTC. Translated: CASTRGQYNEQFF.

This chain connects TRBV5-1 to TRBJ2-5; 12 nucleotides match TRBD2. Trimming at V came to 4 bases and at J to 5 bases, leaving 6 bases not matched to a gene. Per the germline V gene, CDR1 is SGHRS and CDR2 is YFSETQ. The CDR3 sequence is 15 residues long. The CDR3 loop reads CASSVTSGGRETQYF. CDR3 coding DNA: TGCGCCAGCAGCGTGACTAGCGGGGGTCGGGAGACCCAGTACTTC. The full variable domain, rest sourced from reference TRBV5-1 and TRBJ2-5, is KAGVTQTPRYLIKTRGQQVTLSCSPISGHRSVSWYQQTPGQGLQFLFEYFSETQRNKGNFPGRFSGRQFSNSRSEMNVSTLELGDSALYLCASSVTSGGRETQYFGPGTRLLVL.

The chain links TRBV10-3 to TRBJ2-1, with 7 bases that match TRBD1. The V gene's germline CDR1 is ENHRY and CDR2 SYGVKD. CDR3 size: 13 residues. Trimming cost V 2 bases and J 8 bases; bases outside gene matches: 3. CDR3 amino acids: CAISEDRVHEQFF. Here the CDR3 DNA reads TGTGCCATCAGTGAGGACAGGGTGCATGAGCAGTTCTTC.

Comment on this clone: The sample holds other DNA sequences that translate to the same CDR3. The chain uses TRBV18 and TRBJ2-7; D unresolved. This CDR3 contains 14 residues. V lost 3 bases and J lost 1, with 10 bases in between. Per germline, CDR1 KGHSH and CDR2 LQKENI. The CDR3 sequence: CASSPGLVSYEQYF. CDR3 bases: TGTGCCAGCTCACCGGGCTTAGTTTCCTACGAGCAGTACTTC. The complete variable domain, with remaining parts taken from reference TRBV18 and TRBJ2-7, reads NAGVMQNPRHLVRRRGQEARLRCSPMKGHSHVYWYRQLPEEGLKFMVYLQKENIIDESGMPKERFSAEFPKEGPSILRIQQVVRGDSAAYFCASSPGLVSYEQYFGPGTRLTVT.

The chain carries TRBV5-4 and TRBJ2-5; D might be TRBD2 (6 bases). The J call is in doubt because the DNA end fits TRBJ2-7 better. The CDR3 sequence is 15 residues long. Germline V gene lookup returns CDR1 SGHNT and CDR2 YYREEE (reference sequence). CDR3 sequence reads: CASSLAGGVTYEQYF. The CDR3 nucleotides read TGTGCCAGCAGCTTGGCCGGAGGGGTAACCTACGAGCAGTACTTC.

The chain carries TRBV7-2 and TRBJ2-2; TRBD2 matches 9 bases. Germline trimming cut 0 bases from V and 4 bases from J; bases unmatched to any gene: 6. The V gene's germline CDR1 is SGHTA and CDR2 FQGNSA. The length of the CDR3 is 17 residues. CDR3 protein: CASSLAAGGQGTGELFF. CDR3 sequence (DNA): TGTGCCAGCAGCTTAGCCGCGGGGGGGCAGGGCACCGGGGAGCTGTTTTTT.

V is TRBV19 and J is TRBJ2-7; a possible D gene is TRBD1 (6 bases). The germline V gene has CDR1 LNHDA and CDR2 SQIVND (reference sequence). V lost 4 bases, J lost 4 bases, and 11 bases lay in between. The CDR3 loop spans 13 amino acids. For the CDR3, the DNA is TGTGCCAGTAGTAATGTGGGGGCGTACGAGCAGTACTTC. Its protein product is CASSNVGAYEQYF.

V usage is TRBV29-1 and J usage is TRBJ1-5, with D maybe TRBD1 (6 bases). V gave up 7 bases and J gave up 5 bases, with 15 bases separating them. From germline, CDR1 is SQVTM and CDR2 ANQGSEA. This CDR3 has 13 amino acids. The DNA for the CDR3 is TGCAGCGCCGCCCCGGACAGCGATCAGCCCCAGCATTTT. Translating gives CSAAPDSDQPQHF.